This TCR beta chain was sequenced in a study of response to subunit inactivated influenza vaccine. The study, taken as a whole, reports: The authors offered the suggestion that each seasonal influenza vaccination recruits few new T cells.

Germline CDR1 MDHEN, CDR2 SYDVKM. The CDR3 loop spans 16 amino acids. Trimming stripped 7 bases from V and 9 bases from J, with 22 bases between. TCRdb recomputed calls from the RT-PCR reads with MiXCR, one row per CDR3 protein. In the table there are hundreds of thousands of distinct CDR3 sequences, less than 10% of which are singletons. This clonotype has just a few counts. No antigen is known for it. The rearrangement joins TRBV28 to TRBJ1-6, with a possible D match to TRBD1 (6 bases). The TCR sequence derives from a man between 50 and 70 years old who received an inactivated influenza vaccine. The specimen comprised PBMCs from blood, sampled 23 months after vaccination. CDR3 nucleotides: TGTGCCAGCATCCCCCGAGGGGGAATGAGGGGTTCACCCCTCCACTTT. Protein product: CASIPRGGMRGSPLHF.